This is a list of T cell receptor beta chains from one sample in a study of CD8+CD57+ T cells in acquired aplastic anemia. TCRdb analysed the reads with MiXCR anew, one entry per CDR3 protein. The repertoire consists of 150,000 to 200,000 distinct CDR3 sequences, with more than 45% occurring once and the leading ten covering over 0.95%. Sequenced input: sorted CD4+, CD8+, or CD8+CD57+ T cells (not recorded which) from PBMCs. Receptors were obtained from a human donor with aplastic anemia. Both conserved end residues are part of each CDR3. A D gene is named only where the DNA matches it firmly. Some rows have no size entry. The others give once, few or many, or a class for an expanded clone.

j_gene: TRBJ2-7; v_gene: TRBV5-1; d_gene: TRBD1; abundance: many; CDR3aa: CASSLGDRGKQYF; CDR3nt: TGCGCCAGCAGCTTAGGAGACAGGGGAAAGCAGTACTTC
j_gene: TRBJ2-7; v_gene: TRBV2; d_gene: -; abundance: once; CDR3aa: CASSPHHEQYF; CDR3nt: TGTGCCAGCAGCCCCCACCACGAGCAGTACTTC
j_gene: TRBJ2-7; v_gene: TRBV15; d_gene: -; abundance: few; CDR3aa: CATSSTDLSEQYF; CDR3nt: TGTGCCACCAGCAGCACTGACTTATCCGAGCAGTACTTC
j_gene: TRBJ1-1; v_gene: TRBV19; d_gene: TRBD1; abundance: many; CDR3aa: CASSGIQGAHNTEAFF; CDR3nt: TGTGCCAGTAGTGGAATACAGGGGGCGCATAACACTGAAGCTTTCTTT
j_gene: TRBJ2-7; v_gene: TRBV12-5; d_gene: -; abundance: many; CDR3aa: CASGLASGRTTEQYF; CDR3nt: TGTGCTAGTGGTTTAGCCTCCGGGAGAACGACTGAGCAGTACTTC
j_gene: TRBJ2-1; v_gene: TRBV25-1; d_gene: TRBD1; abundance: -; CDR3aa: CASSESSGQISYNEQFF; CDR3nt: TGTGCCAGCAGTGAATCCTCGGGACAGATCTCCTACAATGAGCAGTTCTTC
j_gene: TRBJ1-2; v_gene: TRBV15; d_gene: -; abundance: many; CDR3aa: CATSRDAGSYGYTF; CDR3nt: TGTGCCACCAGCAGAGATGCCGGGAGCTATGGCTACACCTTC
j_gene: TRBJ1-6; v_gene: TRBV11-3; d_gene: -; abundance: -; CDR3aa: CASSLNLEHSPLHF; CDR3nt: TGTGCCAGCAGCTTAAATCTCGAACATTCACCCCTCCACTTT
j_gene: TRBJ1-1; v_gene: TRBV6-4; d_gene: -; abundance: many; CDR3aa: CASRNTNQPGEAFF; CDR3nt: TGTGCCAGCAGGAACACAAACCAGCCAGGGGAAGCTTTCTTT
j_gene: TRBJ2-1; v_gene: TRBV20-1; d_gene: TRBD1; abundance: -; CDR3aa: CSALGQGGYNEQFF; CDR3nt: TGCAGTGCTCTAGGACAGGGGGGCTACAATGAGCAGTTCTTC
j_gene: TRBJ2-1; v_gene: TRBV5-1; d_gene: -; abundance: -; CDR3aa: CASSLAGGSYEQFF; CDR3nt: TGCGCCAGCAGCTTGGCGGGGGGCTCGTATGAGCAGTTCTTC
j_gene: TRBJ2-3; v_gene: TRBV20-1; d_gene: -; abundance: -; CDR3aa: CSARAVRPRSTDTQYF; CDR3nt: TGCAGTGCTAGAGCCGTCAGACCACGCAGCACAGATACGCAGTATTTT
j_gene: TRBJ2-7; v_gene: TRBV5-1; d_gene: TRBD2; abundance: -; CDR3aa: CASRGVAGGVEVYEQYF; CDR3nt: TGCGCCAGCAGGGGGGTAGCGGGAGGGGTTGAAGTGTACGAGCAGTACTTC
j_gene: TRBJ2-3; v_gene: TRBV15; d_gene: -; abundance: -; CDR3aa: CATSRDPRQTDTQYF; CDR3nt: TGTGCCACCAGCAGAGATCCGCGGCAGACAGATACGCAGTATTTT
j_gene: TRBJ2-4; v_gene: TRBV25-1; d_gene: TRBD1; abundance: -; CDR3aa: CASIRTGGTKNIQYF; CDR3nt: TGTGCCAGCATCCGGACAGGGGGCACCAAAAACATTCAGTACTTC
j_gene: TRBJ1-2; v_gene: TRBV20-1; d_gene: -; abundance: -; CDR3aa: CSARGGRGTIYGYTF; CDR3nt: TGCAGTGCTAGAGGGGGACGGGGGACCATCTATGGCTACACCTTC
j_gene: TRBJ1-5; v_gene: TRBV2; d_gene: TRBD1; abundance: -; CDR3aa: CASSAGTVSNQPQHF; CDR3nt: TGTGCCAGCAGTGCCGGGACAGTTAGCAATCAGCCCCAGCATTTT